This T cell receptor beta chain originates from a study of yellow fever vaccine responses in identical twins. Germline V CDR1 and CDR2: PRHDT, FYEKMQ (reference sequence). Trimming shortened V by 7 bases and J by 2 bases, and 11 bases separated the two germline ends. The CDR3 consists of 13 residues. The study's findings and limits: Reportedly, twins showed a vaccine T cell response that looked partly convergent and partly personalized.

About this clonotype: Its target is unknown.

TCRdb used MiXCR to reprocess the RT-PCR reads, holding one entry per CDR3 protein. There are about 4,500 distinct CDR3 sequences in the sample; roughly 85% occur only once, and about 3% lies in the top ten. The chain joins TRBV13 to TRBJ2-5, with D possibly matching TRBD2 (6 bases). The receptor comes from a woman aged 18-35 years who received the yellow fever vaccine. This material consisted of T cells from blood (PBMCs), unsorted or a sorted subset (not recorded which), taken before or after yellow fever vaccination (not recorded which). The CDR3 bases are TGTGCCAGCAACTTCGGAGGGCAAGAGACCCAGTACTTC. Translating gives CASNFGGQETQYF.